This TCR beta chain was recovered during a study of blood T cells in healthy people across ages. Combining a sample-barcoded 5' primer with a J-beta primer mix, a second PCR ran for roughly 6 to 12 cycles. Each cDNA was tagged by a template-switch adaptor containing 12 random nucleotides. TCRdb reprocessed the 5' RACE reads via MiXCR and lists one record per CDR3 protein. Seen here are hundreds of thousands of distinct CDR3 sequences, just over 55% observed once, and the top ten hold 20% to 30%. At least ten counts were recorded for this clonotype. Its matching antigen is unknown. Study-level findings and limits: TCR beta diversity per million T cells fell roughly linearly with age. Aged donors had fewer naive CD4+ cells and lower diversity than long-lived donors.

This receptor was taken from a man in his forties in good health. Sequenced input: blood.

DNA for the CDR3: TGCGCCAGCAGCAGCGGACTAGCGGGAAATGAGCAGTTCTTC. Translated: CASSSGLAGNEQFF. The gene calls are TRBV5-1 and TRBJ2-1; TRBD2 aligns across 12 bases. V was pared by 4 bases and J by 7 bases, with 3 bases of the junction left unmatched. The CDR3 length is 14 residues. CDR1 is SGHRS and CDR2 is YFSETQ in the germline V gene. The variable domain in full, completed from reference TRBV5-1 and TRBJ2-1, reads KAGVTQTPRYLIKTRGQQVTLSCSPISGHRSVSWYQQTPGQGLQFLFEYFSETQRNKGNFPGRFSGRQFSNSRSEMNVSTLELGDSALYLCASSSGLAGNEQFFGPGTRLTVL.